Listed here are 18 T cell receptor beta chains from one sample, sequenced in a study of blood T cell repertoires in COVID-19. Here immunoSEQ multiplex PCR was the method, and the copy in TCRdb shows in-frame clones only, minus some. Among about 150,000 clones listed, 84% were seen once. Sequenced input: peripheral blood. Receptors were obtained from a human donor in a cohort sampled during active COVID-19.

The genes are TRBV9 and TRBJ2-7, with unresolved D. The germline CDR1 and CDR2 sequences are SGDLS and YYNGEE. This CDR3 has 14 residues. V was shortened by 7 bases and J by 0 bases, with 14 bases between the two germline ends. CDR3 bases: TGTGCCAGCGGTCCCACAGAAAGCTCCTACGAGCAGTACTTC. Translation gives CASGPTESSYEQYF.

The rearrangement joins TRBV28 to TRBJ1-6, with TRBD1 identical over 7 bases. The V segment lost 7 bases and the J segment 16 bases; nucleotides outside the gene matches: 10. This CDR3 contains 12 residues. The germline CDR1 and CDR2 sequences are MDHEN and SYDVKM. The CDR3 nucleotides read TGTGCCAGCAAAATCCCCGGGACAGCTCTCCACTTT. The encoded protein is CASKIPGTALHF.

The J gene is TRBJ2-7, the V gene TRBV2; no clear D gene. Germline assignment: CDR1 SNHLY and CDR2 FYNNEI. Between the trimmed V and J ends, which lost 5 bases and 5 bases, there was a span of 19 bases. This CDR3 has 15 amino acids. CDR3 in DNA: TGTGCCAGCAGTCTGAGTATAGTGGTTCGAAACGAGCAGTACTTC. Amino acid sequence: CASSLSIVVRNEQYF.

The J gene is TRBJ2-5, the V gene TRBV6-5, with D uncertain. V was shortened by 6 bases and J by 9 bases, with 11 bases between the two germline ends. CDR3 length: 11 amino acids. Germline V gene lookup returns CDR1 MNHEY and CDR2 SVGAGI. DNA of the CDR3: TGTGCCAGCAGCACACGCGAGGCCCAGTACTTC. Translated, it gives CASSTREAQYF.

The chain carries TRBV6-5 and TRBJ2-1, with TRBD1 matching over 9 bases. J was trimmed by 9 bases and V by 6 bases; bases with no gene match: 3. CDR1 and CDR2 from the germline V gene are MNHEY and SVGAGI. The CDR3 covers 12 residues. CDR3 protein: CASRTGGGEQFF. In nucleotides, the CDR3 is TGTGCCAGCAGGACAGGGGGTGGTGAGCAGTTCTTC.

The chain has TRBV4-2 and TRBJ2-5; D is uncertain. V was clipped by 0 bases and J by 5 bases, with 10 bases between them. CDR1 is LGHNA, CDR2 YNFKEQ, per germline. The CDR3 has 14 residues. CDR3 nucleotide sequence: TGTGCCAGCAGCCAAGACGGTAGCTCGGAGACCCAGTACTTC. It specifies CASSQDGSSETQYF.

This sequence joins TRBV3-1 (or the pseudogene TRBV3-2) and TRBJ1-2, with TRBD1 as a possible D gene (5 bases). Trimming removed 0 bases at V and 3 bases at J, with 14 bases between. Germline loops: CDR1 LGHDT, CDR2 YNNKEL (reference sequence). The CDR3 contains 16 residues. In DNA form, the CDR3 reads TGTGCCAGCAGCCAAGATTCCCAGGGTAGGGACTATGGCTACACCTTC. Its translation is CASSQDSQGRDYGYTF.

The chain uses TRBV6-1 and TRBJ1-6; D gene unclear. CDR1 and CDR2 (germline): MNHNS, SASEGT. V lost 2 bases, J lost 9 bases, and 14 bases lay in between. This CDR3 region has 15 residues. Here the CDR3 reads CASSESGAAVSPLHF. The DNA of the CDR3 is TGTGCCAGCAGTGAAAGTGGAGCGGCGGTTTCACCCCTCCACTTT.

The rearrangement uses TRBV18 and TRBJ1-1; maybe TRBD1 (6 bases). Trimming shortened V by 4 bases and J by 0 bases, and 12 bases separated the two germline ends. The length of the CDR3 is 15 residues. Germline V gene sequence: CDR1 KGHSH, CDR2 LQKENI. The CDR3 reads CASSRLGALNTEAFF. The CDR3 nucleotides read TGTGCCAGCTCACGGTTGGGGGCTCTGAACACTGAAGCTTTCTTT.

The V gene is TRBV27, the J gene TRBJ1-2, with D perhaps TRBD1 (5 bases). Trimming pared 3 bases from V and 2 bases from J, leaving 13 bases between. From germline, CDR1 is MNHEY and CDR2 SMNVEV (reference sequence). The CDR3 is made up of 15 amino acids. CDR3 protein: CASSLGGFHNYGYTF. In DNA, the CDR3 is TGTGCCAGCAGTTTGGGGGGGTTTCACAACTATGGCTACACCTTC.

This clone was seen once. The J gene is TRBJ1-6, the V gene TRBV28, with 11 bases fitting TRBD1. The CDR3 consists of 13 residues. The trim removed 6 bases at V and 9 bases at J, leaving 1 base unmatched. CDR1 MDHEN and CDR2 SYDVKM come from the germline V gene. The DNA for the CDR3 is TGTGCCAGCAGGGGACAGGGGGTTTCACCCCTCCACTTT. It codes for CASRGQGVSPLHF. Drawing the rest from reference TRBV28 and TRBJ1-6, the complete variable domain is DVKVTQSSRYLVKRTGEKVFLECVQDMDHENMFWYRQDPGLGLRLIYFSYDVKMKEKGDIPEGYSVSREKKERFSLILESASTNQTSMYLCASRGQGVSPLHFGNGTRLTVT.

V gene TRBV5-8 combines with J gene TRBJ2-7, with 9 bases identical to TRBD1. Germline CDR1 SGHTS, CDR2 YDEGEE. Trimming at V came to 0 bases and at J to 3 bases, leaving 4 bases not matched to a gene. This CDR3 has 15 residues. DNA for the CDR3: TGTGCCAGCAGCTTGGGGGGACAGGGTTTCTACGAGCAGTACTTC. This encodes CASSLGGQGFYEQYF.

The genes are TRBV4-3 and TRBJ1-4; D is undetermined. This CDR3 has 13 residues. V lost 2 bases to trimming and J lost 5 bases, with 6 bases between them. Germline lookup yields CDR1 LGHNA and CDR2 YSLEER. The CDR3 loop is CASSQQANEKLFF. For the CDR3, the DNA is TGCGCCAGCAGCCAACAGGCGAATGAAAAACTGTTTTTT.

V and J are TRBV27 and TRBJ2-2, with TRBD2 identical over 14 bases. The CDR3 is made up of 17 amino acids. Germline-derived CDR1 and CDR2 are MNHEY and SMNVEV (reference sequence). Trimming at V came to 6 bases and at J to 7 bases, leaving 10 bases not matched to a gene. The DNA of the CDR3 is TGTGCCAGCAGCCGACAGGGACTAGCGGGAGATGGCGGGGAGCTGTTTTTT. Residues: CASSRQGLAGDGGELFF.

The chain couples TRBV6-4 to TRBJ2-7; tentative D call: TRBD2 (5 bases). The CDR3 spans 13 residues. CDR1 is MRHNA, CDR2 SNTAGT, per germline. Trimming cost V 8 bases and J 5 bases, with 16 bases left between them. The CDR3: CASPRGISDEQYV. CDR3 DNA sequence: TGTGCCAGCCCCCGGGGTATTTCCGACGAGCAGTACGTC.

This rearrangement joins TRBV6-2 or TRBV6-3 to TRBJ1-2; TRBD1 agrees at 9 bases. The CDR3 totals 15 residues. Germline V lookup: CDR1 MNHEY, CDR2 SVGEGT. Trimming took 3 bases from V and 4 from J; bases not matched to a gene: 6. This CDR3 reads CASSYGTGIIYGYTF. The CDR3 nucleotides are TGTGCCAGCAGTTATGGGACAGGGATTATCTATGGCTACACCTTC.

This rearrangement joins TRBV7-2 to TRBJ2-3, with D possibly TRBD2 on 5 matching bases. V was trimmed by 6 bases and J by 5 bases, leaving 9 bases between them. The CDR3 length is 12 residues. Germline V gene lookup returns CDR1 SGHTA and CDR2 FQGNSA. The CDR3 DNA sequence: TGTGCCAGCAGGGACGGACTAGATACGCAGTATTTT. Encoded protein: CASRDGLDTQYF.

The chain recombines TRBV11-3 with TRBJ2-5; 10 nucleotides align to TRBD1. The V segment lost 6 bases and the J segment 2 bases; nucleotides outside the gene matches: 6. CDR3 size: 15 residues. Germline V lookup: CDR1 SGHNT, CDR2 YENEEA. The CDR3 loop reads CASSPPGQGQETQYF. The CDR3 region has the DNA TGTGCCAGCAGTCCACCGGGACAGGGGCAAGAGACCCAGTACTTC.